Listed below are T cell receptor beta chains from one sample, sequenced in a study of blood T cell repertoires in COVID-19. Here immunoSEQ multiplex PCR was the method, and the copy in TCRdb shows in-frame clones only, minus some. The sample shows some 230,000 clones, approximately 85% of them seen only once. Sequencing was carried out using peripheral blood. The receptors derive from a man aged 45 to 65 who had recovered from COVID-19. Each CDR3 is given without its conserved first and last residue. A D gene is named only where the DNA matches it firmly. Clone size is stated in some rows and not others, as once, few, many or a class when expanded.

d_call: NA
j_call: TRBJ2-1
clone_size: NA
v_call: TRBV6-6
cdr3_aa: ASFLSSYNEQF

d_call: TRBD2
j_call: TRBJ2-7
clone_size: once
v_call: TRBV5-1
cdr3_aa: ASSLGSGTSGLQY

d_call: TRBD1
j_call: TRBJ2-5
clone_size: few
v_call: TRBV5-1
cdr3_aa: ASSLGGTGGEETQY

d_call: NA
j_call: TRBJ1-1
clone_size: NA
v_call: TRBV6-6
cdr3_aa: ASRDDIISTEAF

d_call: NA
j_call: TRBJ2-5
clone_size: NA
v_call: TRBV12-5
cdr3_aa: ASGFGRGHETQY

d_call: NA
j_call: TRBJ2-7
clone_size: NA
v_call: TRBV6-5
cdr3_aa: ASMGGANPYEQY

d_call: NA
j_call: TRBJ2-3
clone_size: NA
v_call: TRBV5-1
cdr3_aa: ASSSIGATDTQY

d_call: TRBD1
j_call: TRBJ2-2
clone_size: few
v_call: TRBV5-6
cdr3_aa: ASSLGPDRGTGELF

d_call: NA
j_call: TRBJ2-7
clone_size: NA
v_call: TRBV5-1
cdr3_aa: ASSLEAGEQY

d_call: NA
j_call: TRBJ2-2
clone_size: NA
v_call: TRBV28
cdr3_aa: ASSFQRVTGSTGELF

d_call: NA
j_call: TRBJ1-2
clone_size: NA
v_call: TRBV6-5
cdr3_aa: ASTSGGLGYGYT

d_call: NA
j_call: TRBJ2-7
clone_size: NA
v_call: TRBV15
cdr3_aa: ATSRARTGDKTYEQY

d_call: TRBD2
j_call: TRBJ2-5
clone_size: NA
v_call: TRBV2
cdr3_aa: ASNLAGGETQY

d_call: TRBD1
j_call: TRBJ2-7
clone_size: NA
v_call: TRBV9
cdr3_aa: ASSVTDRGANEQY

d_call: TRBD2
j_call: TRBJ2-3
clone_size: NA
v_call: TRBV6-1
cdr3_aa: ASSGVVRTSGNTDTQY

d_call: NA
j_call: TRBJ1-1
clone_size: NA
v_call: TRBV28
cdr3_aa: ASSSSYIEAF

d_call: NA
j_call: TRBJ1-4
clone_size: few
v_call: TRBV6-6
cdr3_aa: ASSPGVEKLF

d_call: TRBD2
j_call: TRBJ2-2
clone_size: NA
v_call: TRBV28
cdr3_aa: ASSSASGYTGELF

d_call: NA
j_call: TRBJ2-7
clone_size: NA
v_call: TRBV19
cdr3_aa: ASSIRNPQPPYEQY

d_call: TRBD1
j_call: TRBJ2-5
clone_size: NA
v_call: TRBV19
cdr3_aa: ASNKGQGETQY

d_call: TRBD1
j_call: TRBJ2-7
clone_size: NA
v_call: TRBV6-5
cdr3_aa: ASTTLSQGPGQY

d_call: NA
j_call: TRBJ2-7
clone_size: NA
v_call: TRBV27
cdr3_aa: ASSLLGTYEQY